This record concerns one T cell receptor (beta chain) sequence. The data were taken from a study of blood T cell repertoires in COVID-19. Across the study: Acute-phase and convalescent COVID-19 samples originated in the United States, Italy and Spain.

Deletions cut 6 bases from V and 0 bases from J, with 15 bases between. Germline lookup yields CDR1 LNHNV and CDR2 YYDKDF (reference sequence). The CDR3 is made up of 16 amino acids. In the authors' methods: By means of reference gene primer amplification, nucleated cell counts were estimated. Produced via immunoSEQ multiplex PCR; TCRdb's table is partial and in-frame only. V and J calls and clone size are those listed in that table; D and trimming were worked out from the DNA. The repertoire includes over 80,000 clones, roughly 90% of them detected once, and over 2.5% sits in the top ten. Sequencing used peripheral blood. The sequence came from a woman older than 75 with acute or convalescent COVID-19. This chain joins TRBV15 and TRBJ1-3; no clear D. DNA of the CDR3: TGTGCCACCAGAGGAAAGGAGGAAGACTCTGGAAACACCATATATTTT. This gives the protein CATRGKEEDSGNTIYF. Variable domain in full (rest from reference TRBV15 and TRBJ1-3): DAMVIQNPRYQVTQFGKPVTLSCSQTLNHNVMYWYQQKSSQAPKLLFHYYDKDFNNEADTPDNFQSRRPNTSFCFLDIRSPGLGDTAMYLCATRGKEEDSGNTIYFGEGSWLTVV.